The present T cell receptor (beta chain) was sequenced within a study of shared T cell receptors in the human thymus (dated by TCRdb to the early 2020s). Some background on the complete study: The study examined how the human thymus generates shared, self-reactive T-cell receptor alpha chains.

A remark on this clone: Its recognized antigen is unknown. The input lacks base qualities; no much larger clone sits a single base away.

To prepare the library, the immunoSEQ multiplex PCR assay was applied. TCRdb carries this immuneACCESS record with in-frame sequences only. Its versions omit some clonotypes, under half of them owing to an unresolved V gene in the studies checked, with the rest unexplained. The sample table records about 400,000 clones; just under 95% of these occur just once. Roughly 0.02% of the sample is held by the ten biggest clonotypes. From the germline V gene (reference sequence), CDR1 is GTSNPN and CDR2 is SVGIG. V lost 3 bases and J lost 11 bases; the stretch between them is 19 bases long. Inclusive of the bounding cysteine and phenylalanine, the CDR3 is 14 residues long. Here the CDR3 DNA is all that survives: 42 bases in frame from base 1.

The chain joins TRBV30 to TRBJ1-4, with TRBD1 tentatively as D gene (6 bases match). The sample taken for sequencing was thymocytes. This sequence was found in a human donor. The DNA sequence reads TGTGCCTGGAGGACCACAGGGAGGTCGTGGAAACTGTTTTTT. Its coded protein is CAWRTTGRSWKLFF.